This T cell receptor beta chain was recovered during a study of T cell repertoires in cytomegalovirus infection. Study observations and caveats: Carriage of CMV together with the relevant HLA was identifiable through cumulative public TCR beta family frequency.

A remark on this clonotype: Antigen specificity is unknown. A much larger clone is a single base away; this may be a read error.

The J segment lost 8 bases and the V segment lost 2 bases, leaving 13 bases of the junction unmatched. The CDR3 contains 17 residues. The germline gives CDR1 SGHTA, CDR2 FQGNSA. From the reads, TCRdb called clonotypes with MiXCR, one entry per CDR3 protein. The sample consists of approximately 700,000 distinct CDR3 sequences, about 40% of them appearing once. The sequencing input was PBMCs. The TCR originated in a human donor in good health (CMV status not recorded). Some clones in this sample may be carry-over from other donors' samples. This sequence joins TRBV7-2 and TRBJ2-1; 9 nucleotides agree with TRBD2. CDR3 sequence (DNA): TGTGCCAGCAGCTTACGGGCGGGTAGCGGGAGCCAGTATGAGCAGTTCTTC. This translates into CASSLRAGSGSQYEQFF.